The sequence of this TCR beta chain was determined in a study of shared clonotypes between healthy human individuals (TCRdb year 2020). Background on the whole study: Three men and two women, aged 18 to 49 years, made up the cohort. Libraries were prepared and TCR repertoires were sequenced by different laboratories using diverse techniques, in order to increase sequencing depth and limit assay-specific biases. Blood TCR repertoires of about 5 healthy adults were deeply sequenced to estimate repertoire size and the extent of clonotype sharing between individuals. Each donor's leukapheresis produced roughly between about 0.8 and 8.9 billion PBMCs. For each donor, CD4 naive and CD4 memory were each run on three plates, CD8 naive on two plates, and CD8 memory on one plate. The paper as a whole reports these results and caveats: Compared with non-shared clonotypes, clonotypes shared by all four sorted-subset donors had higher generation probabilities. Approximately 4.8% of naive CD4, around 3.5% of naive CD8, 2.3% of memory CD4, and less than 0.45% of memory CD8 clonotypes were shared across four donors. Because the study included a small number of donors, the genetic and exposure-history diversity represented was limited. Naive subsets generally had larger estimated clonotype richness than memory subsets did. Sampling was restricted to blood, and TCR repertoires in tissue are likely to differ from TCR repertoires in blood. Based on pairwise subsampling, the degree of clonotype sharing among donors was expected to be affected by sequencing depth. Incomplete sequencing was indicated by rarefaction of sorted-subset datasets, despite the large sequencing depth.

Healthy HIV-negative adults with no recently reported acute infections or vaccinations were included as donors. Every donor was a Caucasian adult living in Nashville, Tennessee, USA. CD4+ T cells were enriched by magnetic negative selection; naive cells were then positively selected on CD45RA, and the negative fraction formed the memory subset. After blood collection by leukapheresis, PBMCs were isolated using Ficoll-Histopaque density gradient centrifugation and then cryopreserved in the vapor phase of liquid nitrogen. Analytical flow cytometry was used to check the purity and quantity of every magnetically sorted T cell population. Each sorted fraction had its genomic DNA isolated and then quantified by UV absorbance on a Nanodrop 2000c. TCR CDR3 regions were amplified from genomic DNA by multiplex PCR using the deep immunoSEQ assay. For each cell subset, the extracted genomic DNA was distributed evenly across all wells of several immunoSEQ 96-well plates, and each plate served as one replicate. For sorted subsets, roughly 200 ng of genomic DNA, equivalent to about 30,000 T cell genomes, went into each replicate PCR. Purified libraries were quantified with a Qubit 3.0 fluorometer, sized on a Bioanalyzer 2100, and re-quantified with the KAPA Library Quantification kit. Every immunoSEQ 96-well plate was sequenced on a dedicated single-read 150-cycle Illumina NextSeq 550 flow cell. The authors' pipeline ran thus. Because only junctional sequences without quality scores were contained in the immunoSEQ output, filtering matching that applied to full-length reads could not be performed. To assign V/J genes and CDR3, sequences were annotated against IMGT germline references using PyIR, a Python wrapper for IgBLAST v1.9. Reads were removed for weak V/J assignments (E-value above 1e-6), missing CDR3, stop codons, out-of-frame junctions, or ambiguous translated residues. V3J clonotypes were defined as sequences sharing an identical inferred V gene, J gene, and CDR3 amino acid sequence. To compute the percentage overlap between repertoires, the number of shared unique clonotypes was divided by the size of the smaller repertoire. RTK rarefaction, the Chao1 estimator, and Recon v2.1 estimates of unobserved clonotypes were used to assess repertoire richness. Generation probabilities were computed with OLGA for all TCRbeta clonotypes obtained by the gDNA method from several donors. TCRdb's version of the immuneACCESS table is confined to in-frame rearrangements and falls short of the full clone set. An unresolved V gene accounts for under half of the shortfall where checked; the remainder is of unknown origin. V and J calls plus clone size are reproduced from that table; the DNA served to infer D and trimming. Counted in this sample were some 2,000,000 clones; approximately 96% of them appeared once. Roughly 0.13% of the sample is taken by the ten largest.

CDR1 LNHDA and CDR2 SQIVND were looked up in the germline V gene (reference sequence). Measured from the cysteine to the phenylalanine, the CDR3 is 15 residues long. Only the CDR3 portion is preserved as DNA: 45 bases, with reading frame beginning at the first base. Ends trimmed: V by 5 bases, J by 2 bases; bases unmatched to a gene: 5. This clone is a singleton in its sample. Its antigen is currently not known. The record has no base qualities; no much larger clone is one base away. The rearranged segments are TRBV19 and TRBJ2-3; 9 central nucleotides agree with TRBD2. This receptor was obtained from a man aged 18 to 29 in good health. What was sequenced was naive CD4+ T cells sorted from blood. The label giving this sample's cell subset or site can be read as: CD45RA+ positively selected. The DNA is as follows: TGTGCCAGTAGTCGGCTAGCGGGGCACACAGATACGCAGTATTTT. This gives the protein CASSRLAGHTDTQYF.